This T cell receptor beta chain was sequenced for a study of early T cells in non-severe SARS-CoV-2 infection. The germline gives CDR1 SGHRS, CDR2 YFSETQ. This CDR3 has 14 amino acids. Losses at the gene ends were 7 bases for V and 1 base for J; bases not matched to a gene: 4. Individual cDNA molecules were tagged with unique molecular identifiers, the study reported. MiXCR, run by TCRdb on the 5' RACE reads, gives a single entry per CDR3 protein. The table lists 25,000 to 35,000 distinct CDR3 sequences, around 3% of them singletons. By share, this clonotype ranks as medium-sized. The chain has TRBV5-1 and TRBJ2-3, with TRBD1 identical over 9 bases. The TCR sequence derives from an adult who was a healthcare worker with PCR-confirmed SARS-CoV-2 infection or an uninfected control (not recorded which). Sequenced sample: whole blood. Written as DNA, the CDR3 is TGCGCCAGCTCTGGACAGGGGCGCACAGATACGCAGTATTTT. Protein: CASSGQGRTDTQYF.